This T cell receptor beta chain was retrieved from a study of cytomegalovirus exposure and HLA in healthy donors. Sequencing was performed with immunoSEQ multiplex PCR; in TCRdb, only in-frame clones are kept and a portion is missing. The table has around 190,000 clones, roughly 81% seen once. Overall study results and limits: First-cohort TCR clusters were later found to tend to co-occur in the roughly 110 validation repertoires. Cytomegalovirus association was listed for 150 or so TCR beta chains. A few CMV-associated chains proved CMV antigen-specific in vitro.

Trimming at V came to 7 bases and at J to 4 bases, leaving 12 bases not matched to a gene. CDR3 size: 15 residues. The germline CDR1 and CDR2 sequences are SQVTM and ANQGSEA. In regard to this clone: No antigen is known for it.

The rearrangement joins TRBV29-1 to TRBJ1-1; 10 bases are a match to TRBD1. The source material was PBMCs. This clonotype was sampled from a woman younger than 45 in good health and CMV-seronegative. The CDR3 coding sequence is TGCAGCGCCGGGTCACCGACAGGGGGCGGCACTGAAGCTTTCTTT. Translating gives CSAGSPTGGGTEAFF.